This T cell receptor (beta chain) was found in a study of cytomegalovirus exposure and HLA in healthy donors. General study points: Reportedly, HLA-A and HLA-B alleles of most subjects were accurately predicted from TCR beta. In a later analysis, most CMV-associated TCR beta chains appeared HLA-restricted.

These donors counted as nominally healthy when sampled, but unrecorded immune exposures were likely. Germline V gene data show CDR1 as MDHEN and CDR2 as SYDVKM. Germline trimming cut 6 bases from V and 2 bases from J; bases unmatched to any gene: 15. The CDR3 has 18 residues. This clone occurred once. The antigen is unknown. PCR employed 60 Vbeta and 13 Jbeta primers. The assay was immunoSEQ multiplex PCR, and TCRdb's table has in-frame clones only and misses some. The sample holds approximately 150,000 clones, nearly 80% seen once. This rearrangement joins TRBV28 to TRBJ2-4, with TRBD1 matching 8 bases. The specimen sequenced was PBMCs. The receptor's source is a woman between 40 and 55 years old in good health and CMV-seronegative. Here the CDR3 DNA reads TGTGCCAGCAGCCTAGGACCCGTCAGGGGGCCGTCCAAAAACATTCAGTACTTC. Protein product: CASSLGPVRGPSKNIQYF.